In its sample, the clone carrying this T cell receptor beta chain was seen many times. The data were obtained in a study of blood T cell repertoires in COVID-19. The V gene's germline CDR1 is SGHRS and CDR2 YFSETQ. CDR3 length equals 16 residues. The germline V and J ends were trimmed by 1 base and 3 bases, with 14 bases remaining between them. Sequenced by immunoSEQ multiplex PCR; TCRdb stores in-frame clones only, minus some. Seen here are about 130,000 clones, 75% to 90% observed once, and the top ten hold around 4.2%. This rearrangement joins TRBV5-1 to TRBJ1-3, with a possible D match to TRBD1 (5 bases). Sequenced material: peripheral blood. The source of this sequence is a man aged 55 to 70 with COVID-19, enrolled during active disease. CDR3 sequence reads: CASSLSRQGSGNTIYF. The CDR3 region has the DNA TGCGCCAGCAGCTTGTCCCGCCAGGGTAGTGGAAACACCATATATTTT.